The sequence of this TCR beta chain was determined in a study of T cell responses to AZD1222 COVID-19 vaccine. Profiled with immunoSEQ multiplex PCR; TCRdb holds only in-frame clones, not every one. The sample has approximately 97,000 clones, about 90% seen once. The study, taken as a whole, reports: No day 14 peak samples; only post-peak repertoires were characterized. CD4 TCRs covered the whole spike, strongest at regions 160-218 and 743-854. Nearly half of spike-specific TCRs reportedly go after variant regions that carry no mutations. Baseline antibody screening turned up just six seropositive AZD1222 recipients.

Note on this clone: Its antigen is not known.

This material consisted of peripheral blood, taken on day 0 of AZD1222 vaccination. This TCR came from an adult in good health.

The CDR3 nucleotides read TGTGCCAGCAGGCCGCCAGGGCGTGGCACCGGGGAGCTGTTTTTT. Protein product: CASRPPGRGTGELFF. The chain has TRBV11-2 and TRBJ2-2, with a tentative D call TRBD1 (5 bases). This CDR3 spans 15 amino acids. With 6 bases removed from V and 4 bases from J, the gap between germline ends came to 15 bases. Germline lookup yields CDR1 SGHAT and CDR2 FQNNGV.